What follows are 5 T cell receptor beta chains derived from one specimen sequenced in a study of cytomegalovirus exposure and HLA in healthy donors (dated by TCRdb to about 2017). Library creation used the immunoSEQ multiplex PCR assay. For the multiplex PCR, a mixture combining 60 forward primers for TCR Vbeta segments and 13 reverse primers for TCR Jbeta segments was used. Imported from immuneACCESS, the table was reduced by TCRdb to in-frame sequences with V and J called. These copies leave out some clones; in studies compared against another copy, an unresolved V gene accounts for under half, and the cause of the remainder is not known. The sample table holds about 260,000 clones, of which roughly 81% were seen once. About 2% of the sample goes to the ten largest clones. Sequences were obtained from PBMCs. These receptors all stem from a woman in her thirties or forties in good health and CMV-seropositive.

The chain joins TRBV5-4 to TRBJ2-5, with D unclear. The V gene lost 0 bases and the J gene lost 11 bases, with 11 bases spanning the gap. CDR3 length: 12 amino acids. CDR1 and CDR2 (germline): SGHNT, YYREEE (reference sequence). As DNA, the CDR3 is TGTGCCAGCAGCTTGGACACGGAGAAGCAGTACTTC. Translation: CASSLDTEKQYF.

The chain has TRBV27 and TRBJ2-7, with D possibly matching TRBD1 (6 bases). The V end was cut by 1 base, the J end by 6 bases, with 16 bases between. The germline gives CDR1 MNHEY, CDR2 SMNVEV (reference sequence). This CDR3 has 15 amino acids. The CDR3 here is CASSLYLGRGGEQYF. CDR3 sequence (DNA): TGTGCCAGCAGTTTATATTTAGGGCGAGGGGGCGAGCAGTACTTC.

The chain has TRBV28 and TRBJ2-1, with 10 bases fitting TRBD2. V lost 4 bases to trimming and J lost 9 bases; unmatched junction nucleotides: 6. This CDR3 contains 14 residues. Germline V lookup: CDR1 MDHEN, CDR2 SYDVKM. The CDR3 DNA sequence: TGTGCCAGCAGTTCAGCGGGAGGGGTGGGTGAGCAGTTCTTC. It codes for CASSSAGGVGEQFF.

The chain carries TRBV11-1 and TRBJ1-1; 9 nucleotides line up with TRBD1. The CDR3 covers 14 residues. Germline V gene data show CDR1 as SGHAT and CDR2 as FQDESV (reference sequence). Trimming at V came to 5 bases and at J to 10 bases, leaving 11 bases not matched to a gene. The CDR3 here is CASSRRQGGVGAFF. In DNA, the CDR3 is TGTGCCAGCAGCCGTCGACAGGGGGGGGTAGGAGCTTTCTTT.

The chain combines TRBV7-9 with TRBJ2-4, with TRBD2 matching 13 bases. The V gene's germline CDR1 is SEHNR and CDR2 FQNEAQ (reference sequence). V dropped 4 bases and J dropped 10; count of bases not matched to a gene: 7. There are 15 residues in the CDR3. The CDR3 nucleotides are TGTGCCAGCAGCTACCGGACTAGCGGGAGTGGTATTCAGTACTTC. Translation gives CASSYRTSGSGIQYF.